This is a list of T cell receptor beta chains from one sample in a study of blood T cell repertoires in COVID-19. Repertoires were generated with immunoSEQ multiplex PCR, while TCRdb's copy carries only in-frame clones and drops some. The sample yields hundreds of thousands of clones, roughly 90% seen once. Material for sequencing was peripheral blood. The receptor set was obtained from a woman in her fifties or sixties with COVID-19, enrolled during active disease. The CDR3 runs from the conserved cysteine through the conserved F or W. A D gene is named only where the DNA matches it firmly. Rows may omit the clone size; those that give it use once, few, many or a size class.

TRBV6-5	-	TRBJ1-2	many	CASSSQGYYGYTF	TGTGCCAGCAGTTCACAGGGTTACTATGGCTACACCTTC
TRBV10-3	-	TRBJ1-1	-	CAISVKNLNTEAFF	TGTGCCATCAGTGTAAAGAACTTGAACACTGAAGCTTTCTTT
TRBV7-6	-	TRBJ2-2	-	CASSLVQNTGELFF	TGTGCCAGCAGCTTAGTCCAGAACACCGGGGAGCTGTTTTTT
TRBV11-1	TRBD2	TRBJ2-1	-	CASLRSGGVGEQFF	TGTGCCAGCCTACGTAGCGGGGGGGTCGGTGAGCAGTTCTTC
TRBV11-3	-	TRBJ2-1	-	CASSRLGQSYNEQFF	TGTGCCAGCAGCCGGCTCGGACAGTCCTACAATGAGCAGTTCTTC
TRBV11-3	-	TRBJ2-5	-	CASSLASGRETQYF	TGTGCCAGCAGCTTAGCATCAGGCCGGGAGACCCAGTACTTC
TRBV7-3	-	TRBJ1-1	-	CASSLSGGQNTEAFF	TGTGCCAGCAGCTTAAGCGGGGGCCAGAACACTGAAGCTTTCTTT
TRBV27	TRBD1	TRBJ2-2	few	CASSLFAGGAPGELFF	TGTGCCAGCAGTTTATTCGCAGGGGGCGCCCCCGGGGAGCTGTTTTTT
TRBV23-1	-	TRBJ1-6	-	CASSGHEIRRPYNSPLHF	TGCGCCAGCAGTGGCCATGAGATCCGGCGGCCCTATAATTCACCCCTCCACTTT
TRBV7-8	-	TRBJ2-5	-	CASSPRTAQETQYF	TGTGCCAGCAGCCCCCGAACAGCTCAAGAGACCCAGTACTTC
TRBV9	TRBD1	TRBJ1-1	-	CASSVGLTGDTEAFF	TGTGCCAGCAGCGTAGGTTTAACAGGGGACACTGAAGCTTTCTTT
TRBV4-1	-	TRBJ2-4	-	CASSQDAGWGKNIQYF	TGCGCCAGCAGTCAAGATGCGGGGTGGGGCAAAAACATTCAGTACTTC
TRBV5-1	TRBD1	TRBJ1-5	-	CASSLGGQGSGQPQHF	TGCGCCAGCAGCTTGGGGGGACAGGGGAGCGGTCAGCCCCAGCATTTT
TRBV6-5	TRBD1	TRBJ1-1	-	CASSYWTGRTEAFF	TGTGCCAGCAGTTATTGGACAGGGCGCACTGAAGCTTTCTTT
TRBV7-9	-	TRBJ1-2	few	CASSPDYGYTF	TGTGCCAGCAGTCCAGACTATGGCTACACCTTC
TRBV10-3	-	TRBJ2-1	-	CAISGSYNEQFF	TGTGCCATCTCCGGGAGTTACAATGAGCAGTTCTTC
TRBV12-5	TRBD2	TRBJ2-7	-	CASGFNPLAGGLSYEQYF	TGTGCTAGTGGTTTCAACCCCCTTGCGGGGGGGCTCTCCTACGAGCAGTACTTC
TRBV27	TRBD2	TRBJ2-1	-	CASSFRLAGVSYNEQFF	TGTGCCAGCAGTTTTAGACTAGCGGGGGTTTCCTACAATGAGCAGTTCTTC
TRBV10-3	TRBD2	TRBJ2-1	-	CAISESFLAGGYNEQFF	TGTGCCATCAGTGAGTCATTCCTAGCGGGGGGATACAATGAGCAGTTCTTC
TRBV15	-	TRBJ1-6	-	CATSRDPQGVGSPLHF	TGTGCCACCAGCAGAGACCCACAGGGAGTAGGATCACCCCTCCACTTT
TRBV5-6	TRBD1	TRBJ2-7	-	CASSPADRVSYEQYF	TGTGCCAGCAGCCCCGCGGACAGGGTGTCCTACGAGCAGTACTTC
TRBV5-6	TRBD1	TRBJ1-6	-	CASSFDRGNSPLHF	TGTGCCAGCAGCTTTGACAGGGGGAATTCACCCCTCCACTTT
TRBV6-1	TRBD1	TRBJ1-4	many	CASSEPGTGNEKLFF	TGTGCCAGCAGTGAACCCGGGACAGGGAATGAAAAACTGTTTTTT
TRBV7-6	TRBD1	TRBJ1-2	-	CASSLWPRGPNPSNYGYTF	TGTGCCAGCAGCTTATGGCCCAGGGGGCCCAACCCCTCTAACTATGGCTACACCTTC
TRBV18	-	TRBJ2-2	-	CASSDNLGNTGELFF	TGTGCCAGCTCTGACAATTTAGGTAACACCGGGGAGCTGTTTTTT
TRBV4-1	TRBD2	TRBJ2-1	-	CASSQTRTSGGGSYNEQFF	TGCGCCAGCAGCCAAACCCGGACTAGCGGGGGGGGATCCTACAATGAGCAGTTCTTC
TRBV5-1	TRBD2	TRBJ2-5	-	CASSPGLLAGAGGETQYF	TGCGCCAGCAGCCCCGGCCTACTAGCGGGGGCTGGGGGGGAGACCCAGTACTTC
TRBV5-5	-	TRBJ2-5	-	CASSLYGNTQETQYF	TGTGCCAGCAGCTTGTACGGGAACACACAAGAGACCCAGTACTTC
TRBV27	-	TRBJ2-5	-	CASSPRRDQETQYF	TGTGCCAGCAGTCCAAGACGGGACCAAGAGACCCAGTACTTC
TRBV4-2	-	TRBJ2-6	-	CASSQGDTGSGANVLTF	TGTGCCAGCAGCCAAGGGGACACGGGCAGTGGGGCCAACGTCCTGACTTTC
TRBV11-2	-	TRBJ2-7	-	CASSLGVGGTITGYEQYF	TGTGCCAGCAGCTTAGGAGTAGGTGGTACGATCACGGGTTACGAGCAGTACTTC
TRBV4-3	-	TRBJ2-1	few	CASSQEGAGEPYNEQFF	TGCGCCAGCAGCCAAGAGGGGGCAGGAGAACCTTACAATGAGCAGTTCTTC
TRBV7-2	-	TRBJ2-1	-	CASSLLGSYNEQFF	TGTGCCAGCAGCCTCTTGGGGAGCTACAATGAGCAGTTCTTC
TRBV5-1	TRBD1	TRBJ1-1	once	CASSLSTGGETEAFF	TGCGCCAGCAGCCTGTCGACAGGGGGTGAAACTGAAGCTTTCTTT
TRBV27	-	TRBJ2-7	few	CASSFTWRDEQYF	TGTGCCAGCAGTTTCACTTGGCGGGACGAGCAGTACTTC
TRBV9	TRBD2	TRBJ2-3	-	CASSEKSGTSVTDTQYF	TGTGCCAGCAGCGAAAAATCCGGGACTAGTGTCACAGATACGCAGTATTTT
TRBV6-5	-	TRBJ1-6	-	CASSFYGYNSPLHF	TGTGCCAGCAGTTTCTACGGCTATAATTCACCCCTCCACTTT
TRBV3-1/TRBV3-2	-	TRBJ1-6	few	CASSQGQGGSPLHF	TGTGCCAGCAGCCAAGGGCAGGGCGGTTCACCCCTCCACTTT
TRBV6-1	-	TRBJ1-1	-	CASSEVLETPAVEAFF	TGTGCCAGCAGTGAAGTTTTAGAGACCCCTGCGGTGGAAGCTTTCTTT
TRBV9	TRBD1	TRBJ1-1	-	CASSVVSGGAEAFF	TGTGCCAGCAGCGTAGTTTCAGGGGGAGCTGAAGCTTTCTTT
TRBV6-1	-	TRBJ1-1	-	CASRGTYDVNTEAFF	TGTGCCAGCCGGGGGACCTACGATGTGAACACTGAAGCTTTCTTT
TRBV13	-	TRBJ1-1	-	CASSFSVAEAFF	TGTGCCAGCAGCTTTTCCGTAGCTGAAGCTTTCTTT
TRBV9	-	TRBJ1-6	-	CASSVGGGSYNSPLHF	TGTGCCAGCAGCGTAGGGGGCGGCTCCTATAATTCACCCCTCCACTTT